This entry concerns a single TCR beta chain. Its matching antigen is unknown. TCRdb ran MiXCR on the 5' RACE reads and lists one entry per CDR3 protein. The sample has a few hundred thousand distinct CDR3 sequences; 8% are singletons. The data stem from a study of CD8 T cells in ankylosing spondylitis. Study-wide results and caveats: As reported, disease-linked clones showed significant enrichment in matched ankylosing spondylitis synovial fluid. A TCR beta motif of about eight highly homologous variants appeared characteristic of ankylosing spondylitis blood. Earlier literature documents some of the motif variants in reactive arthritis synovial fluid and blood. A CD8+ phenotype characterized the disease-linked clones, which were relatively rare in peripheral blood.

The TCR originated in a male donor with ankylosing spondylitis. Source material: blood, either unsorted or a sorted T cell fraction (not recorded which).

CDR3 amino acids: CASSIGIAGVNYGYTF. The CDR3 DNA follows: TGTGCCAGTAGTATAGGAATCGCGGGAGTTAACTATGGCTACACCTTC. The rearrangement links TRBV19 to TRBJ1-2; D gene ambiguous. The CDR3 length is 16 residues. In germline, CDR1 is LNHDA, CDR2 SQIVND (reference sequence). V was clipped by 1 base and J by 1 base, with 13 bases between them.